This entry concerns a single T cell receptor (beta chain). A much larger clone is a single base away; this may be a read error. In germline, CDR1 is GTSNPN, CDR2 SVGIG (reference sequence). This CDR3 is 12 amino acids long. J lost 4 bases, V lost 7 bases, and 3 bases had no gene match. The sample is drawn from a study of early T cells in non-severe SARS-CoV-2 infection. Study-wide context: Alpha and beta chains were unpaired, from unsorted whole-blood bulk RNA.

TCRdb independently ran MiXCR on the 5' RACE reads; one entry per CDR3 protein. The data hold tens of thousands of distinct CDR3 sequences, with roughly a tenth observed a single time. This receptor was identified in an adult who was a healthcare worker with PCR-confirmed SARS-CoV-2 infection or an uninfected control (not recorded which). Sequenced input: whole blood. This chain joins TRBV30 and TRBJ1-3, with 8 positions matching TRBD1. CDR3 DNA: TGTGCCTTCGACAGGGGCGGAAACACCATATATTTT. It is translated as CAFDRGGNTIYF.